Below, 17 T cell receptor beta chains from the same sample are listed, as sequenced in a study of CD8 T cells in Susac syndrome. Reverse transcription of 0.5 to 1 ug RNA was performed with random hexamers. TCRdb reanalysed the immunoSEQ multiplex PCR reads using MiXCR and keeps one entry per CDR3 protein. The table has 250,000 to 350,000 distinct CDR3 sequences, roughly 84% seen once. Specimen: CD8+ T cells from PBMCs. Receptor source: a human donor with multiple sclerosis.

This sequence joins TRBV20-1 and TRBJ1-3; no clear D. The CDR3 is 14 amino acids. The germline gives CDR1 DFQATT, CDR2 SNEGSKA (reference sequence). V gave up 3 bases and J gave up 4 bases, with 13 bases separating them. The CDR3 spells CSASPLGEGNTIYF. CDR3 in DNA: TGCAGTGCTAGTCCCCTGGGCGAAGGAAACACCATATATTTT.

The rearrangement links TRBV30 to TRBJ2-3; TRBD2 matches 14 bases. Germline lookup yields CDR1 GTSNPN and CDR2 SVGIG (reference sequence). V dropped 2 bases and J dropped 2; count of bases not matched to a gene: 9. The CDR3 is made up of 18 amino acids. The CDR3 loop is CAWSLGLAGGSYTDTQYF. The CDR3, as DNA: TGTGCCTGGAGTTTAGGACTAGCGGGAGGTTCGTACACAGATACGCAGTATTTT.

The chain employs TRBV30 and TRBJ2-3; weak D call: TRBD2 (6 bases). Trimming took off 5 bases at V and 5 bases at J, with 11 bases between the two ends. Germline values: CDR1 GTSNPN, CDR2 SVGIG (reference sequence). The CDR3 length is 12 residues. CDR3 bases: TGTGCCTGGGGGAGGCTGGGAGATACGCAGTATTTT. Translated, it gives CAWGRLGDTQYF.

The genes are TRBV6-5 and TRBJ2-3; D possibly corresponds to TRBD2 (5 bases). The ends were cut back, 2 bases at V and 4 bases at J, with 19 bases in the middle. CDR1 is MNHEY and CDR2 is SVGAGI in the germline V gene. The CDR3 is made up of 17 amino acids. This chain's CDR3 is CASSYLPRSGKPDTQYF. The CDR3 bases are TGTGCCAGCAGTTACCTCCCTCGGTCCGGGAAACCAGATACGCAGTATTTT.

V is TRBV3-1 and J is TRBJ2-3; a weak D match, TRBD1 (6 bases). V was trimmed by 4 bases and J by 1 base, leaving 18 bases between them. CDR1 is LGHDT and CDR2 is YNNKEL in the germline V gene (reference sequence). The CDR3 is 17 amino acids. The CDR3 protein is CASSRFNRDTRTDTQYF. The CDR3 nucleotides read TGTGCCAGCAGCCGTTTTAACCGGGACACCCGCACAGATACGCAGTATTTT.

Worth noting for this clonotype: A junction boundary mismatches the germline segment, possibly from a read error. The rearrangement links TRBV10-2 to TRBJ1-5, with a tentative D call TRBD1 (6 bases). This CDR3 has 19 amino acids. Germline CDR1 and CDR2: WSHSY and SAAADI. The CDR3 DNA reads TGCGCCAACAGTGAGTGGGACACAACGAACGGATATAGCAATCAGCCCCAGCATTTT. Amino acid sequence: CANSEWDTTNGYSNQPQHF.

The rearrangement joins TRBV28 to TRBJ1-3; D is unresolved. Trimming cost V 6 bases and J 0 bases, with 9 bases left between them. CDR3 length: 14 amino acids. Germline loops: CDR1 MDHEN, CDR2 SYDVKM. The CDR3 DNA sequence: TGTGCCAGCAGAAGGCTGTTCTCTGGAAACACCATATATTTT. It encodes CASRRLFSGNTIYF.

This chain connects TRBV6-5 to TRBJ2-7; 10 bases match TRBD2. Germline assignment: CDR1 MNHEY and CDR2 SVGAGI. Unmatched junction bases numbered 8, after V lost 3 bases and J lost 6 bases. CDR3 length equals 15 residues. DNA for the CDR3: TGTGCCAGCAGTTATCAGCGGGAGGGCCTCTCCGAGCAGTACTTC. Translation gives CASSYQREGLSEQYF.

V usage is TRBV27 and J usage is TRBJ2-7; 7 bases fit TRBD1. There are 14 residues in the CDR3. V trimming: 6 bases; J trimming: 4 bases; junction bases outside the gene matches: 9. The germline CDR1 and CDR2 sequences are MNHEY and SMNVEV (reference sequence). The CDR3 sequence is CASSLTGTLYEQYF. The CDR3 nucleotides are TGTGCCAGCAGCCTGACAGGGACCCTGTACGAGCAGTACTTC.

The chain employs TRBV6-5 and TRBJ1-1; possible D gene TRBD1, 6 bases. This CDR3 comprises 21 residues. With 2 bases removed from V and 3 bases from J, the gap between germline ends came to 31 bases. Per the germline V gene, CDR1 is MNHEY and CDR2 is SVGAGI. CDR3 DNA sequence: TGTGCCAGCAGTTACGCTGGGACACCGCTTGTTCCCGCTTTCTTGGACACTGAAGCTTTCTTT. Its translation is CASSYAGTPLVPAFLDTEAFF.

CDR3 DNA sequence: TGCGCCAGCAGCCAAGGACAAACTTCCGAAAAACTGTTTTTT. Amino acids: CASSQGQTSEKLFF. V gene TRBV4-1 combines with J gene TRBJ1-4; D gene ambiguous. The CDR3 extends over 14 amino acids. Germline V gives CDR1 MGHRA, CDR2 YSYEKL. Trimming cost V 1 base and J 8 bases, with 11 bases left between them.

The chain recombines TRBV14 with TRBJ2-5; TRBD2 is a possible D gene (6 bases). Between the trimmed V and J ends, which lost 3 bases and 5 bases, there was a span of 19 bases. The CDR3 is 16 amino acids. CDR1 and CDR2 from the germline V gene are SGHDN and FVKESK. CDR3 nucleotides: TGTGCCAGCAGCCACGGTTGGGCTAGCGCCTCGGAGACCCAGTACTTC. Translated, it gives CASSHGWASASETQYF.

In DNA, the CDR3 is TGCAGCGTTGTGGGACTAGCTTGGGGCTCCTACAATGAGCAGTTCTTC. Encoded protein: CSVVGLAWGSYNEQFF. The chain is built from TRBV29-1 and TRBJ2-1; 9 positions match TRBD2. The germline gives CDR1 SQVTM, CDR2 ANQGSEA. CDR3 length: 16 amino acids. J gave up 0 bases and V 4 bases, and 7 bases lay outside the gene matches.

This clonotype was recorded a few times. The chain carries TRBV7-8 and TRBJ2-3; D is perhaps TRBD2 (6 bases). The germline gives CDR1 SGHVS, CDR2 FQNEAQ. The CDR3 sequence is 16 residues long. Trimming took 5 bases from V and 1 from J, leaving 16 bases between them. The CDR3: CASSPGLGVGTDTQYF. The CDR3 DNA reads TGTGCCAGCAGCCCGGGACTGGGGGTTGGCACAGATACGCAGTATTTT.

The CDR3 coding sequence is TGTGCCAGCAGTTACTCAGAGACAAACTACGCAGATACGCAGTATTTT. It is translated as CASSYSETNYADTQYF. The V call is TRBV6-5, the J call TRBJ2-3; no clear D gene. Germline V gene lookup returns CDR1 MNHEY and CDR2 SVGAGI. This CDR3 spans 16 amino acids. Trimming removed 0 bases at V and 4 bases at J, with 14 bases between.

This clonotype was recorded once. The chain recombines TRBV29-1 with TRBJ2-7, with a weak D call TRBD2 (6 bases). Germline lookup yields CDR1 SQVTM and CDR2 ANQGSEA. This CDR3 region has 14 residues. V was clipped by 1 base and J by 0 bases, with 10 bases between them. This CDR3 reads CSVEGLSGSYEQYF. DNA for the CDR3: TGCAGCGTTGAAGGTCTTAGCGGCTCCTACGAGCAGTACTTC.

The V call is TRBV7-9, the J call TRBJ2-7; 11 positions agree with TRBD1. This CDR3 region has 15 residues. The V and J ends lost 5 bases and 4 bases, in that order; junction bases with no gene match: 7. Per germline, CDR1 SEHNR and CDR2 FQNEAQ (reference sequence). The CDR3 loop is CASSPEGQGGYEQYF. The CDR3 nucleotides are TGTGCCAGCAGCCCAGAGGGACAGGGGGGTTACGAGCAGTACTTC.